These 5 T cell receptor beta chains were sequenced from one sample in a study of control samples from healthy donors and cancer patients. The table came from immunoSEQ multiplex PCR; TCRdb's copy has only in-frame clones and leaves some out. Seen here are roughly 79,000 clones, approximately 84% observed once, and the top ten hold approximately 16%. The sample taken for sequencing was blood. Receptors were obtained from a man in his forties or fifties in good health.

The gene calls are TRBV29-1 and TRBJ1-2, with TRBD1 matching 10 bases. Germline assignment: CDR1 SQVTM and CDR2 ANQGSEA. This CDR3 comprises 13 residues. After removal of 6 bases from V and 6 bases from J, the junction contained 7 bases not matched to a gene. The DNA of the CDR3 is TGCAGCGTCCCGGGACAGGGGTTGGATGGCTACACCTTC. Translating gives CSVPGQGLDGYTF.

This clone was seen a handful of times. This chain's CDR3 is CASRSLRSGNQPQHF. CDR3 bases: TGTGCCAGCAGGTCCTTAAGGTCGGGCAATCAGCCCCAGCATTTT. The V and J genes are TRBV6-6 and TRBJ1-5; D gene ambiguous. The CDR3 runs to 15 residues. The V end lost 6 bases, the J end lost 2 bases, and 14 bases lay between the germline ends. In germline, CDR1 is MNHNY, CDR2 SVGAGI (reference sequence).

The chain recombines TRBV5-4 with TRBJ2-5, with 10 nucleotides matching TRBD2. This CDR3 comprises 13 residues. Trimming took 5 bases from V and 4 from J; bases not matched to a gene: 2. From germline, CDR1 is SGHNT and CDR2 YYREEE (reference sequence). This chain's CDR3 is CASSIAGGETQYF. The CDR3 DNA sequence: TGTGCCAGCAGTATAGCGGGAGGAGAGACCCAGTACTTC.

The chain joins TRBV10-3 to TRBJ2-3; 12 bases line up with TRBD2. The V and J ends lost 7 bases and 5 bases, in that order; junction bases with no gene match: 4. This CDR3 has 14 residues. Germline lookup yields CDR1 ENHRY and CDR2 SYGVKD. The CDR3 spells CAITTSGRQDTQYF. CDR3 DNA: TGTGCCATCACCACTAGCGGGAGGCAAGATACGCAGTATTTT.

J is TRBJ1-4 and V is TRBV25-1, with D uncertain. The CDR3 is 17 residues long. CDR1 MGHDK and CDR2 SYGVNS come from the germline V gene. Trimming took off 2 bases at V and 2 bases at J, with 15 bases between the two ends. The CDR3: CASSEGRGGYTNEKLFF. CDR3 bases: TGTGCCAGCAGTGAAGGTAGAGGAGGGTACACTAATGAAAAACTGTTTTTT.